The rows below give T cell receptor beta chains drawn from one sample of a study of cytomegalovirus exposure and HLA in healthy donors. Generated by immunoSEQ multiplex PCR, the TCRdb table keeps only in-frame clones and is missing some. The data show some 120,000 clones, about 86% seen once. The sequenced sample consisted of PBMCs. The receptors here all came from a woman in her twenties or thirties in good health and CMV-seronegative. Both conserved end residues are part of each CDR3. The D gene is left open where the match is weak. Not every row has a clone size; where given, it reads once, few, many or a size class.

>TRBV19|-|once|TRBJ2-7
TGTGCTTCGGGACATACCTACGAGCAGTACTTC
CASGHTYEQYF
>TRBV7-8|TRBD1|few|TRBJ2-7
TGTGCCAGCAGCCCAGACAGGGGGGCCGAGCAGTACTTC
CASSPDRGAEQYF
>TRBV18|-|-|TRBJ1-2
TGTGCCAGCTCACCAAGGGCAGGGGATGGCTACACCTTC
CASSPRAGDGYTF
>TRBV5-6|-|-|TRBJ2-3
TGTGCCAGCAGCTTGTCAGGCACAGATACGCAGTATTTT
CASSLSGTDTQYF
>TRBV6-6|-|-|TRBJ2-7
TGTGCCAGCAGTTACTCGATCCAGGGCCCCTACGAGCAGTACTTC
CASSYSIQGPYEQYF
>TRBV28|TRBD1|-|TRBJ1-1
TGTGCCAGCAGGCCCAACGACAGGGTAGAGACTGAAGCTTTCTTT
CASRPNDRVETEAFF
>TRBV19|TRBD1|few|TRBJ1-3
TGTGCCAGTAGTAGTGACAGGGGGCGAACTGGAAACACCATATATTTT
CASSSDRGRTGNTIYF
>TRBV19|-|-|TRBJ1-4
TGTGCCAGTAGTATGACCCTAGGAGGTGAAAAACTGTTTTTT
CASSMTLGGEKLFF
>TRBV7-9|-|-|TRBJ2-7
TGTGCCAGCAGCTTAGCCTCAGTACCCGAGCAGTACTTC
CASSLASVPEQYF
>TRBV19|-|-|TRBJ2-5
TGTGCCAGTAGTAGGGGGGAGGCGGAGACCCAGTACTTC
CASSRGEAETQYF